Each of the 29 T cell receptor beta chains below was sequenced from the same sample in a study of response to subunit inactivated influenza vaccine. TCRdb reprocessed the RT-PCR reads with MiXCR, giving one entry per CDR3 protein. The sample holds hundreds of thousands of distinct CDR3 sequences; 15% to 19% are singletons and the top ten take approximately 10%. The sequences come from PBMCs from blood, collected roughly 13 days after vaccination. These TCRs come from a man aged 45-65 years who received an inactivated influenza vaccine.

This clonotype appeared a few times. This chain connects TRBV7-9 to TRBJ2-3, with a weak D call TRBD1 (6 bases). The CDR3 runs to 14 residues. In germline, CDR1 is SEHNR, CDR2 FQNEAQ (reference sequence). V lost 4 bases and J 2 bases, leaving 10 bases between the germline ends. As DNA, the CDR3 is TGTGCCAGCAGCTACAGGACAGACACAGATACGCAGTATTTT. Protein: CASSYRTDTDTQYF.

This clonotype was counted a single time. This chain links TRBV7-6 with TRBJ1-3; no reliable D call. The V and J ends lost 5 bases and 2 bases respectively, with 19 bases between them. The CDR3 has 17 residues. Germline assignment: CDR1 SGHVS and CDR2 FNYEAQ. CDR3 sequence: CASSPRPGTSAGNTIYF. As DNA, the CDR3 is TGTGCCAGCAGCCCCCGTCCCGGAACGTCGGCTGGAAACACCATATATTTT.

The rearrangement joins TRBV12-3 or TRBV12-4 to TRBJ2-1, with D maybe TRBD1 (6 bases). Trimming removed 5 bases from V and 10 bases from J, with 18 bases in between. The CDR3 runs to 14 residues. In DNA, the CDR3 is TGTGCCAGCAGTCTCCCCCGGGTTAGGGGGGAGCAGTTCTTC. Translated: CASSLPRVRGEQFF.

The chain employs TRBV20-1 and TRBJ2-7; unclear D gene. This CDR3 contains 11 residues. V lost 2 bases to trimming and J lost 3 bases, with 5 bases between them. The germline gives CDR1 DFQATT, CDR2 SNEGSKA (reference sequence). CDR3 bases: TGCAGTGCTAGAATCCACTACGAGCAGTACTTC. Amino acids: CSARIHYEQYF.

This clonotype was detected only a few times. The genes are TRBV20-1 and TRBJ2-6, with 13 bases identical to TRBD2. With V trimmed by 6 bases and J by 2 bases, 7 bases remained unmatched. The germline V gene encodes CDR1 DFQATT and CDR2 SNEGSKA (reference sequence). The CDR3 contains 17 residues. The CDR3 spells CSAQTSGGFPGANVLTF. In DNA, the CDR3 is TGCAGTGCCCAGACTAGCGGGGGGTTCCCTGGGGCCAACGTCCTGACTTTC.

This clonotype has just a few counts. This chain uses TRBV3-1 with TRBJ2-1; TRBD1 matches at 9 bases. This CDR3 spans 15 amino acids. In germline, CDR1 is LGHDT, CDR2 YNNKEL (reference sequence). V dropped 1 base and J dropped 6; count of bases not matched to a gene: 4. In nucleotides, the CDR3 is TGTGCCAGCAGCCAAGGTTGGGACAGGGCCAATGAGCAGTTCTTC. This encodes CASSQGWDRANEQFF.

This clonotype has only a few counts. The chain recombines TRBV20-1 with TRBJ2-5; 10 bases are a match to TRBD1. The V and J ends lost 6 bases and 5 bases, in that order; junction bases with no gene match: 12. The CDR3 is 15 residues long. Germline values: CDR1 DFQATT, CDR2 SNEGSKA (reference sequence). DNA of the CDR3: TGCAGTGCCGGTGATCGGGACAGGGGTGGGGAGACCCAGTACTTC. This codes for CSAGDRDRGGETQYF.

The V call is TRBV9, the J call TRBJ1-4; unclear D gene. The CDR3 length is 15 residues. Germline CDR1 and CDR2: SGDLS and YYNGEE. With 4 bases removed from V and 2 bases from J, the gap between germline ends came to 12 bases. The CDR3 protein is CASSPRGLTNEKLFF. The CDR3 DNA reads TGTGCCAGCAGCCCCCGCGGGTTGACTAATGAAAAACTGTTTTTT.

The chain employs TRBV20-1 and TRBJ2-3, with a possible D match to TRBD2 (6 bases). Germline V lookup: CDR1 DFQATT, CDR2 SNEGSKA (reference sequence). V was cut by 0 bases and J by 3 bases, with 19 bases left in between. The length of the CDR3 is 17 residues. CDR3 bases: TGCAGTGCTAGAGATCCCCCCCGGGGGATTCGGACAGATACGCAGTATTTT. Protein: CSARDPPRGIRTDTQYF.

This clonotype has more than one count but fewer than ten. The chain has TRBV28 and TRBJ2-4; D is undetermined. CDR3 length: 11 residues. CDR1 and CDR2 from the germline V gene are MDHEN and SYDVKM. V gave up 6 bases and J gave up 6 bases, with 6 bases separating them. The CDR3 reads CASSAVNIQYF. In nucleotides, the CDR3 is TGTGCCAGCAGCGCAGTAAACATTCAGTACTTC.

There are a few counts of this clonotype. The chain employs TRBV4-3 and TRBJ2-1; D possibly uses TRBD1 or TRBD2 (5 bases each). This CDR3 spans 15 amino acids. The V end lost 0 bases, the J end lost 4 bases, and 10 bases lay between the germline ends. Looked up from germline, CDR1 is LGHNA and CDR2 is YSLEER. The CDR3 coding sequence is TGCGCCAGCAGCCAAGATCAGGGAGTATACAATGAGCAGTTCTTC. It specifies CASSQDQGVYNEQFF.

CDR3 amino acids: CASSQIRGQGYRGSRNEQYF. CDR3 sequence (DNA): TGCGCCAGCAGTCAAATTCGGGGACAGGGGTATCGTGGATCGAGAAACGAGCAGTACTTC. V gene TRBV23-1 combines with J gene TRBJ2-7, with 10 bases that match TRBD1. TRBV23-1 qualifies as an ORF whose function is uncertain. The CDR3 sequence is 20 residues long. V was pared by 2 bases and J by 5 bases, with 21 bases of the junction left unmatched.

This clonotype has just a few counts. V gene TRBV20-1 combines with J gene TRBJ1-5; TRBD1 is a possible D gene (5 bases). Germline lookup yields CDR1 DFQATT and CDR2 SNEGSKA (reference sequence). This CDR3 contains 14 residues. Trimming took off 2 bases at V and 3 bases at J, with 11 bases between the two ends. CDR3 in amino acids: CSARYDSLNQPQHF. CDR3 DNA sequence: TGCAGTGCTAGATATGACAGCCTCAATCAGCCCCAGCATTTT.

In this sample, this clonotype turned up many times. The chain links TRBV5-1 to TRBJ2-3; D assignment may be TRBD1 or TRBD2 (5 bases each). The CDR3 totals 16 residues. CDR1 is SGHRS and CDR2 is YFSETQ in the germline V gene. The V end lost 2 bases, the J end lost 4 bases, and 17 bases lay between the germline ends. This CDR3 is CASSLYGAGRSDTQYF. The DNA of the CDR3 is TGCGCCAGCAGCTTATACGGGGCAGGACGTTCAGATACGCAGTATTTT. The full variable domain, completed using reference TRBV5-1 and TRBJ2-3, is KAGVTQTPRYLIKTRGQQVTLSCSPISGHRSVSWYQQTPGQGLQFLFEYFSETQRNKGNFPGRFSGRQFSNSRSEMNVSTLELGDSALYLCASSLYGAGRSDTQYFGPGTRLTVL.

The DNA for the CDR3 is TGTGCCAGCAGCCAGACTAGCGGAGGCCCCCAGTACTTC. Translating gives CASSQTSGGPQYF. J is TRBJ2-5 and V is TRBV6-2 or TRBV6-3; 9 nucleotides align to TRBD2. Trimming removed 6 bases from V and 9 bases from J; junction bases left unmatched: 8. Germline V CDR1 and CDR2: MNHEY, SVGEGT. CDR3 length equals 13 residues.

This clonotype came up a few times. V usage is TRBV6-2 or TRBV6-3 and J usage is TRBJ1-5, with D perhaps matching TRBD1 (5 bases). The CDR3 covers 14 residues. The ends were cut back, 6 bases at V and 11 bases at J, with 20 bases in the middle. From germline, CDR1 is MNHEY and CDR2 SVGEGT. The CDR3: CASRQTGQLRAQHF. The CDR3 nucleotides read TGTGCCAGCAGGCAGACTGGGCAGCTCAGGGCCCAGCATTTT.

This clonotype was seen more than once but under ten times. This chain joins TRBV4-3 and TRBJ2-2; D remains ambiguous. Germline CDR1 reads LGHNA; CDR2 reads YSLEER. V shed 4 bases and J shed 2 bases, with 11 bases lying between them. The CDR3 is made up of 15 amino acids. The CDR3 sequence: CASSPVHPNTGELFF. The CDR3, as DNA: TGCGCCAGCAGCCCCGTGCACCCCAACACCGGGGAGCTGTTTTTT.

This clonotype was observed a handful of times. This sequence joins TRBV7-9 and TRBJ1-4, with a weak D call TRBD1 (5 bases). V shed 5 bases and J shed 5 bases, with 12 bases lying between them. This CDR3 has 14 residues. Germline CDR1 SEHNR, CDR2 FQNEAQ (reference sequence). CDR3 sequence (DNA): TGTGCCAGCAGCCACCGGGACGGAAATGAAAAACTGTTTTTT. Its translation is CASSHRDGNEKLFF.

A few counts support this clonotype. This sequence joins TRBV13 and TRBJ2-7; no firm D call. The CDR3 covers 14 residues. The germline gives CDR1 PRHDT, CDR2 FYEKMQ (reference sequence). The germline V and J ends were trimmed by 5 bases and 2 bases, with 13 bases remaining between them. CDR3 in amino acids: CASSAGNPTYEQYF. The CDR3 nucleotides read TGTGCCAGCAGCGCTGGGAACCCCACCTACGAGCAGTACTTC.

V gene TRBV2 combines with J gene TRBJ2-3, with 7 bases that match TRBD2. The V segment lost 5 bases and the J segment 5 bases; nucleotides outside the gene matches: 7. This CDR3 has 14 residues. Germline V gene sequence: CDR1 SNHLY, CDR2 FYNNEI. The CDR3 DNA follows: TGTGCCAGCAGTCATGAGCGGGGTGGAGATACGCAGTATTTT. This sequence encodes CASSHERGGDTQYF.

J is TRBJ2-5 and V is TRBV28; D is possibly TRBD1 (6 bases). This CDR3 has 16 residues. Germline CDR1 and CDR2: MDHEN and SYDVKM. The V gene lost 4 bases and the J gene lost 2 bases, with 17 bases spanning the gap. CDR3 in DNA: TGTGCCAGCAGTTCGTCGGTGAGGACAGATCAAGAGACCCAGTACTTC. Translation gives CASSSSVRTDQETQYF.

This clonotype was counted between two and nine times. This chain connects TRBV14 to TRBJ2-7; TRBD2 matches at 8 bases. This CDR3 is 16 amino acids long. CDR1 is SGHDN, CDR2 FVKESK, per germline. V was pared by 2 bases and J by 6 bases, with 12 bases of the junction left unmatched. As DNA, the CDR3 is TGTGCCAGCAGCCAAATTGGCGGGAGGTGGCGGGGCGAGCAGTACTTC. The encoded protein is CASSQIGGRWRGEQYF.

This clonotype was picked up many times. The chain employs TRBV27 and TRBJ2-1, with D unresolved. The CDR3 extends over 13 amino acids. The V end lost 4 bases, the J end lost 9 bases, and 13 bases lay between the germline ends. Germline CDR1 is MNHEY and CDR2 is SMNVEV (reference sequence). CDR3 sequence (DNA): TGTGCCAGCAGTTCCACCACGGGTTTTGAGCAGTTCTTC. Translation: CASSSTTGFEQFF.

The table lists this clonotype with a few counts. The chain links TRBV7-2 to TRBJ2-1; 9 nucleotides agree with TRBD2. The CDR3 has 17 residues. Germline V CDR1 and CDR2: SGHTA, FQGNSA. The V and J ends lost 1 base and 4 bases, in that order; junction bases with no gene match: 8. As DNA, the CDR3 is TGTGCCAGCAGCTTAGTCGGGCTAGCGGGGAGTTACAATGAGCAGTTCTTC. This codes for CASSLVGLAGSYNEQFF.

This clonotype was observed a handful of times. The chain recombines TRBV25-1 with TRBJ2-1; D possibly corresponds to TRBD2 (6 bases). The CDR3 length is 16 residues. Trimming left V 2 bases short and J 2 bases short, with 13 bases between. CDR1 is MGHDK and CDR2 is SYGVNS in the germline V gene. CDR3 region: CASSESWRGAYNEQFF. CDR3 bases: TGTGCCAGCAGTGAAAGCTGGCGGGGCGCCTACAATGAGCAGTTCTTC.

The chain couples TRBV14 to TRBJ2-7; D uncertain. Trimming took off 2 bases at V and 5 bases at J, with 7 bases between the two ends. Germline V gene data show CDR1 as SGHDN and CDR2 as FVKESK. This CDR3 comprises 12 residues. The CDR3 here is CASSQSRNEQYF. For the CDR3, the DNA is TGTGCCAGCAGCCAATCTCGGAACGAGCAGTACTTC.

In its sample, this clonotype was seen a few times. V usage is TRBV20-1 and J usage is TRBJ2-1; 7 positions agree with TRBD1. CDR3 length: 15 residues. The junction had 7 bases not matched to a gene; V was cut back by 5 bases and J by 0 bases. CDR1 and CDR2 (germline): DFQATT, SNEGSKA (reference sequence). The CDR3 loop reads CSADRQGFSYNEQFF. Here the CDR3 DNA reads TGCAGTGCTGATAGACAGGGATTCTCCTACAATGAGCAGTTCTTC.

This clonotype was recorded a few times. V gene TRBV4-3 combines with J gene TRBJ2-5; D may be TRBD1 (6 bases). V was pared by 1 base and J by 5 bases, with 11 bases between. Germline CDR1 LGHNA, CDR2 YSLEER. This CDR3 region has 14 residues. The CDR3 loop reads CASSQGGPGETQYF. DNA of the CDR3: TGCGCCAGCAGCCAAGGGGGGCCAGGTGAGACCCAGTACTTC.

This clonotype appeared many times. The chain carries TRBV7-9 and TRBJ2-5; D possibly corresponds to TRBD2 (6 bases). This CDR3 comprises 14 residues. Germline CDR1 SEHNR, CDR2 FQNEAQ (reference sequence). V lost 1 base to trimming and J lost 5 bases, with 11 bases between them. The CDR3 nucleotides are TGTGCCAGCAGCTTAGTCGGCGGGGAGGAGACCCAGTACTTC. Protein product: CASSLVGGEETQYF.